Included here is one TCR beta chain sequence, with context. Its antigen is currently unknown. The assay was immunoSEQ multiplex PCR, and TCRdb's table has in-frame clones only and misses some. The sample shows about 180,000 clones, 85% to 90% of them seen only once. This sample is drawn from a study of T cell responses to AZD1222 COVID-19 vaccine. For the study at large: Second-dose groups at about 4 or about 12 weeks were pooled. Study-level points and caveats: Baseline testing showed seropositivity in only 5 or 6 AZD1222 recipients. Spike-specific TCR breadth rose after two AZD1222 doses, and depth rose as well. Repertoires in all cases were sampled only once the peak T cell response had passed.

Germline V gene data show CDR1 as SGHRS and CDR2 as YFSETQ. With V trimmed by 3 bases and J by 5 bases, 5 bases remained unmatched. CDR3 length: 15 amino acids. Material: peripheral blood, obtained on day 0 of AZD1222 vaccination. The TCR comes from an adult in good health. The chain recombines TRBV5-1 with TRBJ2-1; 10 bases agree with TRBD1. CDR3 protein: CASSSGTGANNEQFF. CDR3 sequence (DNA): TGCGCCAGCAGCTCCGGGACAGGGGCAAACAATGAGCAGTTCTTC.